Each of the 14 T cell receptor beta chains below was sequenced from the same sample in a study of blood T cell repertoires in COVID-19 (TCRdb year 2020). The library came from the immunoSEQ multiplex PCR assay. TCRdb provides this immuneACCESS table in a form limited to in-frame rearrangements. Some clones are lacking; in checked studies, under half of them reflect an unresolved V gene, and why the rest are absent is not known. The sample table contains some 110,000 clones; only one count was recorded for 85% of them. The top ten clonotypes cover approximately 3.5% of the sample. Sequences were obtained from peripheral blood. The receptors stem from a woman older than 75 with COVID-19, enrolled during active disease.

This clone was found a few times. CDR3 region: CATSDRTGTGKQFF. Here the CDR3 DNA reads TGTGCCACCAGTGACCGGACCGGGACAGGGAAACAGTTCTTC. The chain links TRBV24-1 to TRBJ2-1, with 9 bases matching TRBD1. The CDR3 consists of 14 residues. The V gene's germline CDR1 is KGHDR and CDR2 SFDVKD. J gave up 13 bases and V 4 bases, and 10 bases lay outside the gene matches.

CDR3: CASSPSMSGRTDTQYF. CDR3 coding DNA: TGTGCCAGCAGCCCCAGCATGAGCGGGAGGACAGATACGCAGTATTTT. The chain uses TRBV7-2 and TRBJ2-3; TRBD2 matches 9 bases. The CDR3 is made up of 16 amino acids. The ends lost 5 bases at V and 3 bases at J; junction bases unmatched: 9. Germline loops: CDR1 SGHTA, CDR2 FQGNSA.

This clone came up a few times. The J gene is TRBJ2-1, the V gene TRBV7-3, with TRBD2 identical over 9 bases. CDR1 and CDR2 from the germline V gene are SGHTA and FQGTGA. The CDR3 sequence is 13 residues long. V was clipped by 5 bases and J by 10 bases; unmatched bases: 6. The CDR3 reads CASSGLARHEQFF. In DNA form, the CDR3 reads TGTGCCAGCAGCGGACTAGCGCGTCACGAGCAGTTCTTC.

This chain joins TRBV5-1 and TRBJ2-2; perhaps TRBD1 as D (6 bases). CDR1 is SGHRS and CDR2 is YFSETQ in the germline V gene. The CDR3 consists of 13 residues. V was shortened by 0 bases and J by 7 bases, with 7 bases between the two germline ends. CDR3 DNA: TGCGCCAGCAGCTTGGAGGGGGACGGGGAGCTGTTTTTT. As protein: CASSLEGDGELFF.

The rearrangement joins TRBV11-2 to TRBJ1-4; D remains unclear. V lost 1 base to trimming and J lost 5 bases, with 14 bases between them. Per the germline V gene, CDR1 is SGHAT and CDR2 is FQNNGV. The CDR3 is 16 amino acids. CDR3 residues: CASSLAPQYSNEKLFF. In DNA form, the CDR3 reads TGTGCCAGCAGCTTAGCCCCACAGTATTCCAATGAAAAACTGTTTTTT.

The gene calls are TRBV5-1 and TRBJ1-3; D ambiguous. In germline, CDR1 is SGHRS, CDR2 YFSETQ. V dropped 4 bases and J dropped 1 base, with 6 bases sitting between them. The CDR3 covers 13 residues. The CDR3 protein is CASSPDSGNTIYF. The CDR3 DNA is TGCGCCAGCAGCCCAGATTCTGGAAACACCATATATTTT.

This chain links TRBV10-3 with TRBJ2-5; 9 bases fit TRBD2. The CDR3 consists of 13 residues. Germline CDR1 and CDR2: ENHRY and SYGVKD. With 8 bases clipped from V and 2 bases from J, the junction kept 3 bases outside the gene matches. The CDR3 protein is CAIGGGGQETQYF. CDR3 DNA: TGTGCCATCGGCGGGGGGGGGCAAGAGACCCAGTACTTC.

In this sample, this clone turned up a few times. This chain connects TRBV6-6 to TRBJ1-6; TRBD1 is a possible D gene (6 bases). Germline CDR1 reads MNHNY; CDR2 reads SVGAGI (reference sequence). V lost 0 bases and J lost 8, with 11 bases in between. The CDR3 has 15 amino acids. Here the CDR3 reads CASSYSLQGYSPLHF. Written as DNA, the CDR3 is TGTGCCAGCAGTTACTCTTTACAGGGTTATTCACCCCTCCACTTT.

The V call is TRBV4-2, the J call TRBJ2-6, with TRBD1 matching over 11 bases. Trimming at V came to 4 bases and at J to 1 base, leaving 6 bases not matched to a gene. Germline CDR1 and CDR2: LGHNA and YNFKEQ. This CDR3 comprises 18 residues. DNA of the CDR3: TGTGCCAGCAGCCCCGGGACAGGGGGTTTATCTGGGGCCAACGTCCTGACTTTC. Amino acid sequence: CASSPGTGGLSGANVLTF.

The chain recombines TRBV18 with TRBJ1-1; a possible D gene is TRBD1 (5 bases). The CDR3 is made up of 15 amino acids. V was trimmed by 6 bases and J by 3 bases, leaving 17 bases between them. CDR1 KGHSH and CDR2 LQKENI come from the germline V gene. This CDR3 is CASSPAPGGDTEAFF. CDR3 coding DNA: TGTGCCAGCTCCCCAGCCCCCGGGGGAGACACTGAAGCTTTCTTT.

This sequence joins TRBV4-2 and TRBJ2-1, with TRBD1 matching over 9 bases. The CDR3 covers 13 residues. V lost 5 bases and J lost 7; bases outside the gene matches: 3. Germline V gene lookup returns CDR1 LGHNA and CDR2 YNFKEQ. The CDR3 DNA follows: TGTGCCAGCAGCTGGGACAGGGAAAATGAGCAGTTCTTC. It specifies CASSWDRENEQFF.

This chain connects TRBV25-1 to TRBJ1-4; a weak D match, TRBD1 (6 bases). Germline lookup yields CDR1 MGHDK and CDR2 SYGVNS. The CDR3 contains 16 residues. V lost 3 bases to trimming and J lost 0 bases, with 11 bases between them. The chain's CDR3 is CASSEPRTATNEKLFF. Here the CDR3 DNA reads TGTGCCAGCAGTGAGCCTAGGACAGCAACTAATGAAAAACTGTTTTTT.

Here the CDR3 DNA reads TGTGCCAGCAGTCTCCCCGGGTATGGCTACACCTTC. This translates into CASSLPGYGYTF. This chain links TRBV28 with TRBJ1-2; D uncertain. The CDR3 contains 12 residues. The V gene lost 5 bases and the J gene lost 5 bases, with 9 bases spanning the gap. Germline lookup yields CDR1 MDHEN and CDR2 SYDVKM.

This rearrangement joins TRBV13 to TRBJ2-1; D may be TRBD1 (6 bases). Per the germline V gene, CDR1 is PRHDT and CDR2 is FYEKMQ (reference sequence). The V and J ends lost 4 bases and 4 bases respectively, with 14 bases between them. The CDR3 runs to 15 residues. CDR3 amino acids: CASSYRRTVYNEQFF. In DNA, the CDR3 is TGTGCCAGCAGCTATCGAAGGACAGTTTACAATGAGCAGTTCTTC.